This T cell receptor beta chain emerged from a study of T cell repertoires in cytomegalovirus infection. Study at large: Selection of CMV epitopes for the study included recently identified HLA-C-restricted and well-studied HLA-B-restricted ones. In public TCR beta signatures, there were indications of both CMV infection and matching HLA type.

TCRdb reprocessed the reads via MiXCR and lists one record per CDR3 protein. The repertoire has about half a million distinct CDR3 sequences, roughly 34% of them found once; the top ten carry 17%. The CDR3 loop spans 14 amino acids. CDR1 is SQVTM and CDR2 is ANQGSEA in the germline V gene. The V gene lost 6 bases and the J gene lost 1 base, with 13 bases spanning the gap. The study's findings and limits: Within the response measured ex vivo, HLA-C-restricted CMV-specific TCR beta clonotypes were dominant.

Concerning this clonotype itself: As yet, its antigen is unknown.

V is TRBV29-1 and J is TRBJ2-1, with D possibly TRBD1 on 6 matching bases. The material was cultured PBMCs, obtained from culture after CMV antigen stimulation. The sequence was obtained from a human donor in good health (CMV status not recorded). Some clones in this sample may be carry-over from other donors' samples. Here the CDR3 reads CSVRETGSYNEQFF. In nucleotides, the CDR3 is TGCAGCGTCCGCGAGACAGGTTCCTACAATGAGCAGTTCTTC.